One and the same sample provided the 22 T cell receptor beta chains below, sequenced in a study of T cell responses to AZD1222 COVID-19 vaccine. Assay used: immunoSEQ multiplex PCR; TCRdb lists only in-frame clones, some missing. The top ten hold about 25% of the sample, which has around 180,000 clones, 88% seen once. The source material was peripheral blood, sampled 28 days after the second AZD1222 dose. The receptor source for this set is an adult who received the AZD1222 COVID-19 vaccine.

This sequence joins TRBV30 and TRBJ2-7, with 7 bases fitting TRBD1. The CDR3 runs to 14 residues. V lost 5 bases to trimming and J lost 1 base; unmatched junction nucleotides: 8. Germline CDR1 GTSNPN, CDR2 SVGIG (reference sequence). The CDR3 protein is CAWGNSRGSYEQYF. Here the CDR3 DNA reads TGTGCCTGGGGGAATAGCAGGGGGTCCTACGAGCAGTACTTC. Looking up the rest from reference TRBV30 and TRBJ2-7 gives the full variable domain: SQTIHQWPATLVQPVGSPLSLECTVEGTSNPNLYWYRQAAGRGLQLLFYSVGIGQISSEVPQNLSASRPQDRQFILSSKKLLLSDSGFYLCAWGNSRGSYEQYFGPGTRLTVT.

V and J are TRBV12-3 or TRBV12-4 and TRBJ2-7; D could derive from TRBD1 or TRBD2 (5 bases each). Deletions cut 5 bases from V and 7 bases from J, with 15 bases between. The CDR3 is 13 amino acids. The CDR3, as DNA: TGTGCCAGCAGTACACAGGCTCCGGGGGAGCAGTACTTC. Translation: CASSTQAPGEQYF.

This sequence joins TRBV9 and TRBJ2-3; D remains ambiguous. The V end lost 0 bases, the J end lost 6 bases, and 11 bases lay between the germline ends. The CDR3 loop spans 14 amino acids. Germline-derived CDR1 and CDR2 are SGDLS and YYNGEE. CDR3 DNA sequence: TGTGCCAGCAGCGTAGAAGCTGCCAAGGATACGCAGTATTTT. Its protein product is CASSVEAAKDTQYF.

V gene TRBV2 combines with J gene TRBJ1-4; D possibly corresponds to TRBD1 (5 bases). Germline V gives CDR1 SNHLY, CDR2 FYNNEI. CDR3 length: 13 residues. V was pared by 11 bases and J by 6 bases, with 16 bases between. In DNA, the CDR3 is TGTGCCGACCGTACTGACAGAGATGAAAAACTGTTTTTT. Its translation is CADRTDRDEKLFF.

The V and J genes are TRBV19 and TRBJ2-1; D call uncertain. V was shortened by 1 base and J by 9 bases, with 7 bases between the two germline ends. Germline CDR1 and CDR2: LNHDA and SQIVND (reference sequence). The CDR3 totals 12 residues. For the CDR3, the DNA is TGTGCCAGTAGTATAGCCAGAGGTGAGCAGTTCTTC. It is translated as CASSIARGEQFF.

This chain connects TRBV7-2 to TRBJ2-3; 13 nucleotides line up with TRBD2. Per germline, CDR1 SGHTA and CDR2 FQGNSA. The CDR3 is 16 residues long. Trimming at V came to 5 bases and at J to 1 base, leaving 3 bases not matched to a gene. CDR3 in DNA: TGTGCCAGCAGCACTAGCGGGAGGGCGGGCACAGATACGCAGTATTTT. Amino acid sequence: CASSTSGRAGTDTQYF.

V is TRBV28 and J is TRBJ2-7; a weak D match, TRBD1 (5 bases). Germline-derived CDR1 and CDR2 are MDHEN and SYDVKM. The ends were cut back, 10 bases at V and 3 bases at J, with 16 bases in the middle. The CDR3 consists of 13 residues. The CDR3 reads CATLRGDRYEQYF. The DNA of the CDR3 is TGTGCCACCCTTAGGGGTGATCGCTACGAGCAGTACTTC.

The CDR3 reads CASSPSRGTNSYEQYF. In DNA, the CDR3 is TGCGCCAGCAGCCCGAGTAGGGGGACGAACTCCTACGAGCAGTACTTC. The chain recombines TRBV4-1 with TRBJ2-7, with TRBD1 as a possible D gene (6 bases). V lost 4 bases, J lost 0 bases, and 16 bases lay in between. The CDR3 contains 16 residues. Looked up from germline, CDR1 is MGHRA and CDR2 is YSYEKL.

The CDR3 region is CASSRGRRLTDTQYF. The CDR3 DNA sequence: TGTGCCAGCAGCCGCGGGAGAAGGCTAACAGATACGCAGTATTTT. The V and J genes are TRBV6-5 and TRBJ2-3; 7 bases map to TRBD2. The CDR3 covers 15 residues. Losses at the gene ends were 6 bases for V and 3 bases for J; bases not matched to a gene: 9. In germline, CDR1 is MNHEY, CDR2 SVGAGI.

This rearrangement joins TRBV6-1 to TRBJ2-1; D unresolved. The germline CDR1 and CDR2 sequences are MNHNS and SASEGT. Trimming removed 1 base at V and 7 bases at J, with 11 bases between. The CDR3 has 14 residues. This CDR3 reads CASSEVNERNEQFF. As DNA, the CDR3 is TGTGCCAGCAGTGAAGTGAACGAACGGAATGAGCAGTTCTTC.

The chain is built from TRBV9 and TRBJ2-2, with a weak D call TRBD2 (6 bases). In germline, CDR1 is SGDLS, CDR2 YYNGEE. The V end lost 3 bases, the J end lost 0 bases, and 9 bases lay between the germline ends. The CDR3 totals 15 residues. The CDR3 protein is CASSEWGANTGELFF. As DNA, the CDR3 is TGTGCCAGCAGCGAGTGGGGGGCGAACACCGGGGAGCTGTTTTTT.

The gene calls are TRBV9 and TRBJ2-7; 8 bases map to TRBD2. This CDR3 has 14 amino acids. Germline CDR1 and CDR2: SGDLS and YYNGEE. V gave up 3 bases and J gave up 5 bases; unmatched junction bases: 7. CDR3 DNA sequence: TGTGCCAGCAGCGGGATGCGGGGGGCCAACGAGCAGTACTTC. It encodes CASSGMRGANEQYF.

The chain uses TRBV19 and TRBJ1-3; no clear D gene. Germline CDR1 and CDR2: LNHDA and SQIVND (reference sequence). The CDR3 is 16 amino acids. The V end lost 6 bases, the J end lost 0 bases, and 15 bases lay between the germline ends. The CDR3 region has the DNA TGTGCCAGTAGGTTTTGGGGATCGGCCTCTGGAAACACCATATATTTT. Residues: CASRFWGSASGNTIYF.

The J gene is TRBJ2-3, the V gene TRBV2, with 10 bases that match TRBD1. Looked up from germline, CDR1 is SNHLY and CDR2 is FYNNEI. Trimming at V came to 4 bases and at J to 1 base, leaving 2 bases not matched to a gene. The CDR3 is 15 amino acids. The CDR3 spells CASSVGTGGTDTQYF. The CDR3 DNA sequence: TGTGCCAGCAGTGTAGGGACAGGGGGCACAGATACGCAGTATTTT.

This clone occurred once. V usage is TRBV4-2 and J usage is TRBJ2-1; 9 bases fit TRBD2. The CDR3 sequence is 15 residues long. Germline V gene sequence: CDR1 LGHNA, CDR2 YNFKEQ. V was clipped by 1 base and J by 6 bases; unmatched bases: 4. The CDR3: CASSQGREGGNEQFF. The CDR3 DNA reads as TGTGCCAGCAGCCAAGGGCGGGAGGGGGGCAATGAGCAGTTCTTC.

This clone was found once. This sequence joins TRBV10-3 and TRBJ2-3, with 7 bases identical to TRBD2. Germline V gene lookup returns CDR1 ENHRY and CDR2 SYGVKD. This CDR3 contains 15 residues. J gave up 2 bases and V 10 bases, and 12 bases lay outside the gene matches. The CDR3 protein is CATSMGGGPTDTQYF. CDR3 coding DNA: TGTGCCACCTCCATGGGGGGAGGGCCCACAGATACGCAGTATTTT.

The chain recombines TRBV27 with TRBJ1-5; D is ambiguous. The CDR3 has 15 amino acids. Germline V CDR1 and CDR2: MNHEY, SMNVEV (reference sequence). Trimming shortened V by 0 bases and J by 4 bases, and 10 bases separated the two germline ends. As DNA, the CDR3 is TGTGCCAGCAGTTTATCCAGCAGCGGTAATCAGCCCCAGCATTTT. Translating gives CASSLSSSGNQPQHF.

The chain joins TRBV5-4 to TRBJ2-2, with D possibly matching TRBD2 (5 bases). The length of the CDR3 is 14 residues. Deletions cut 1 base from V and 6 bases from J, with 10 bases between. From germline, CDR1 is SGHNT and CDR2 YYREEE (reference sequence). The chain's CDR3 is CASSLRLAPGELFF. In DNA form, the CDR3 reads TGTGCCAGCAGCTTGAGGTTAGCGCCCGGGGAGCTGTTTTTT. Supplemented by reference TRBV5-4 and TRBJ2-2, the full variable domain reads ETGVTQSPTHLIKTRGQQVTLRCSSQSGHNTVSWYQQALGQGPQFIFQYYREEENGRGNFPPRFSGLQFPNYSSELNVNALELDDSALYLCASSLRLAPGELFFGEGSRLTVL.

The chain has TRBV28 and TRBJ1-2; D is unclear. V lost 7 bases to trimming and J lost 1 base, with 10 bases between them. The CDR3 length is 13 residues. Germline assignment: CDR1 MDHEN and CDR2 SYDVKM. As DNA, the CDR3 is TGTGCCAGCACCCTGGCCTTTAACTATGGCTACACCTTC. Amino acid sequence: CASTLAFNYGYTF.

The gene calls are TRBV4-3 and TRBJ1-2, with D perhaps TRBD1 (5 bases). CDR3 size: 14 residues. V lost 0 bases to trimming and J lost 4 bases, with 9 bases between them. CDR1 is LGHNA, CDR2 YSLEER, per germline. The CDR3 DNA reads TGCGCCAGCAGCCAAGATCGGGGGACCTATGGCTACACCTTC. Translation gives CASSQDRGTYGYTF.

The V gene is TRBV11-3, the J gene TRBJ2-1; D call uncertain. Looked up from germline, CDR1 is SGHNT and CDR2 is YENEEA. The V end was cut by 5 bases, the J end by 5 bases, with 10 bases between. This CDR3 contains 13 residues. The CDR3 DNA is TGTGCCAGCAGCCTCGAACTCCACAATGAGCAGTTCTTC. It encodes CASSLELHNEQFF.

The chain employs TRBV7-9 and TRBJ1-5, with D hard to call. Germline-derived CDR1 and CDR2 are SEHNR and FQNEAQ (reference sequence). The CDR3 runs 16 residues. Trimming stripped 1 base from V and 6 bases from J, with 16 bases between. The CDR3 region has the DNA TGTGCCAGCAGCTTAGGTTTTTCGGCAATGGGTCAGCCCCAGCATTTT. Translated: CASSLGFSAMGQPQHF.